The 20 T cell receptor beta chains below come from one sample, sequenced in a study of neurological immune-mediated disorders. TCRdb used MiXCR to reprocess the 5' RACE reads, holding one entry per CDR3 protein. The sample lists 30,000 or so distinct CDR3 sequences; under 6% were seen once. The source material was PBMCs. The receptors come from a young man in good health.

There are many counts of this clonotype. This chain connects TRBV18 to TRBJ1-3; D is unclear. With 2 bases removed from V and 0 bases from J, the gap between germline ends came to 8 bases. In germline, CDR1 is KGHSH, CDR2 LQKENI. The CDR3 is 15 residues long. CDR3 region: CASSPGPTSGNTIYF. The CDR3 DNA reads as TGTGCCAGCTCACCAGGGCCGACCTCTGGAAACACCATATATTTT.

Notes on this clonotype: A junction end diverges from the germline sequence, so it may reflect a read error. This rearrangement joins TRBV6-1 to TRBJ1-5, with 8 bases fitting TRBD1. The germline V gene has CDR1 MNHNS and CDR2 SASEGT. The CDR3 contains 15 residues. In nucleotides, the CDR3 is TGTGCCAGCAGCCATGAACAGGGGGGTTATCAGACCCAGCATTTT. The encoded protein is CASSHEQGGYQTQHF.

This clonotype was observed many times. The chain couples TRBV5-1 to TRBJ1-5; weak D call: TRBD1 (6 bases). CDR3 length: 14 residues. V lost 1 base to trimming and J lost 5 bases, with 10 bases between them. Germline CDR1 and CDR2: SGHRS and YFSETQ. CDR3 residues: CASSLRAGDQPQHF. In DNA, the CDR3 is TGCGCCAGCAGCTTGAGGGCAGGGGATCAGCCCCAGCATTTT.

This clonotype appeared many times. The V gene is TRBV20-1, the J gene TRBJ2-3; D possibly corresponds to TRBD2 (5 bases). Germline V gives CDR1 DFQATT, CDR2 SNEGSKA (reference sequence). The CDR3 contains 15 residues. V was clipped by 3 bases and J by 6 bases, with 19 bases between them. The CDR3 sequence: CSASLTKHPPDTQYF. CDR3 nucleotide sequence: TGCAGTGCTAGTCTGACTAAGCACCCCCCCGATACGCAGTATTTT.

The chain links TRBV20-1 to TRBJ1-2; TRBD1 aligns across 7 bases. The V gene end was trimmed by 6 bases and the J gene end by 4 bases; junction bases not matched to a gene: 8. Germline V CDR1 and CDR2: DFQATT, SNEGSKA (reference sequence). This CDR3 comprises 13 residues. The CDR3 nucleotides are TGCAGTGCCAGGAGGGCAGGGGGCTATGGCTACACCTTC. Translating gives CSARRAGGYGYTF.

This clonotype came up many times. The rearrangement joins TRBV7-9 to TRBJ2-7; TRBD2 matches at 11 bases. Looked up from germline, CDR1 is SEHNR and CDR2 is FQNEAQ (reference sequence). The V and J ends lost 5 bases and 7 bases, in that order; junction bases with no gene match: 7. The length of the CDR3 is 14 residues. In nucleotides, the CDR3 is TGTGCCAGCAGCAAGACTAGCGGGGCGGGTGAGCAGTACTTC. Translation gives CASSKTSGAGEQYF.

V and J are TRBV29-1 and TRBJ2-1; D tentatively fits TRBD1 or TRBD2 (5 bases each). With 1 base removed from V and 15 bases from J, the gap between germline ends came to 13 bases. The length of the CDR3 is 11 residues. Germline V gives CDR1 SQVTM, CDR2 ANQGSEA. CDR3 residues: CSVEVNRGRFF. The DNA for the CDR3 is TGCAGCGTTGAAGTGAACCGGGGACGGTTCTTC.

This clonotype was detected many times. The chain is built from TRBV30 and TRBJ1-3, with D hard to call. Germline CDR1 is GTSNPN and CDR2 is SVGIG (reference sequence). V was clipped by 4 bases and J by 0 bases, with 10 bases between them. The CDR3 spans 14 residues. The CDR3 loop is CAWTPGNSGNTIYF. CDR3 nucleotide sequence: TGTGCCTGGACGCCGGGAAACTCTGGAAACACCATATATTTT.

This clonotype was seen at least ten times. The chain uses TRBV7-2 and TRBJ2-1, with 9 bases fitting TRBD2. The J segment lost 12 bases and the V segment lost 1 base, leaving 10 bases of the junction unmatched. CDR3 length: 15 residues. The germline gives CDR1 SGHTA, CDR2 FQGNSA. The CDR3 coding sequence is TGTGCCAGCAGCTTAGAATCGATCCTAGCGGGGAGGCAGTTCTTC. Its translation is CASSLESILAGRQFF.

This clonotype was found many times. The chain uses TRBV20-1 and TRBJ1-1, with D possibly being TRBD1 (5 bases). V was pared by 0 bases and J by 7 bases, with 9 bases between. This CDR3 has 12 amino acids. CDR1 is DFQATT, CDR2 SNEGSKA, per germline (reference sequence). The CDR3 protein is CSARDIGGEAFF. The CDR3 DNA reads as TGCAGTGCTAGAGATATTGGGGGTGAAGCTTTCTTT.

This clonotype has a count of ten or more. The V and J genes are TRBV5-6 and TRBJ1-5; 8 nucleotides line up with TRBD1. The germline gives CDR1 SGHDT, CDR2 YYEEEE. The junction had 8 bases not matched to a gene; V was cut back by 5 bases and J by 4 bases. The CDR3 runs 15 residues. CDR3 amino acids: CASRPWGQVNQPQHF. The DNA for the CDR3 is TGTGCCAGCAGGCCGTGGGGACAGGTAAATCAGCCCCAGCATTTT.

This clonotype has at least ten counts. The genes are TRBV5-1 and TRBJ2-7; D is unresolved. Germline-derived CDR1 and CDR2 are SGHRS and YFSETQ. The CDR3 is made up of 11 amino acids. Trimming stripped 2 bases from V and 3 bases from J, with 3 bases between. CDR3 residues: CASSFNYEQYF. The CDR3 coding sequence is TGCGCCAGCAGCTTTAACTACGAGCAGTACTTC. The full variable domain, its missing parts supplied by reference TRBV5-1 and TRBJ2-7, is KAGVTQTPRYLIKTRGQQVTLSCSPISGHRSVSWYQQTPGQGLQFLFEYFSETQRNKGNFPGRFSGRQFSNSRSEMNVSTLELGDSALYLCASSFNYEQYFGPGTRLTVT.

The table lists this clonotype with many counts. This chain uses TRBV9 with TRBJ1-6; no definite D call. Trimming took off 5 bases at V and 8 bases at J, with 14 bases between the two ends. CDR3 length equals 14 residues. CDR1 and CDR2 (germline): SGDLS, YYNGEE. The CDR3 DNA sequence: TGTGCCAGCAGTGCCGGCCAGGCAGATTCACCCCTCCACTTT. This gives the protein CASSAGQADSPLHF.

This clonotype showed up many times. The rearrangement uses TRBV10-3 and TRBJ1-5; 7 bases fit TRBD1. CDR3 size: 15 residues. CDR1 ENHRY and CDR2 SYGVKD come from the germline V gene. Germline trimming cut 6 bases from V and 9 bases from J; bases unmatched to any gene: 14. This CDR3 is CAISPGTALDGPQHF. The CDR3 nucleotides read TGTGCCATCAGCCCGGGGACAGCCTTAGATGGGCCCCAGCATTTT.

This clonotype was counted ten times or more. V and J are TRBV27 and TRBJ1-2; 8 nucleotides line up with TRBD1. The J segment lost 3 bases and the V segment lost 5 bases, leaving 2 bases of the junction unmatched. Germline-derived CDR1 and CDR2 are MNHEY and SMNVEV (reference sequence). This CDR3 is built from 13 residues. This CDR3 reads CASSQQGDYGYTF. In nucleotides, the CDR3 is TGTGCCAGCAGTCAACAGGGGGACTATGGCTACACCTTC.

The chain has TRBV4-1 and TRBJ2-7, with D possibly matching TRBD1 (5 bases). Trimming pared 8 bases from V and 2 bases from J, leaving 13 bases between. The V gene's germline CDR1 is MGHRA and CDR2 YSYEKL. The CDR3 is 13 amino acids. CDR3 bases: TGCGCCAGCGGTCCCCAGGGTACCTACGAGCAGTACTTC. The encoded protein is CASGPQGTYEQYF.

This clonotype occurred many times. The chain is built from TRBV12-3 or TRBV12-4 and TRBJ1-1; D is unresolved. The CDR3 is made up of 15 amino acids. V lost 3 bases and J lost 1, with 12 bases in between. This CDR3 is CASSLSAPQNTEAFF. The DNA of the CDR3 is TGTGCCAGCAGTTTGTCCGCCCCCCAGAACACTGAAGCTTTCTTT.

This clonotype was found many times. The V call is TRBV5-1, the J call TRBJ2-1, with 10 bases that match TRBD1. The junction had 9 bases not matched to a gene; V was cut back by 5 bases and J by 4 bases. CDR1 and CDR2 (germline): SGHRS, YFSETQ. The CDR3 spans 16 residues. CDR3 loop: CASRGGDRGMYNEQFF. CDR3 bases: TGCGCCAGCAGGGGGGGGGACAGGGGAATGTACAATGAGCAGTTCTTC.

This clonotype was picked up many times. The chain combines TRBV7-2 with TRBJ1-5; D may be TRBD1 (5 bases). This CDR3 comprises 15 residues. The germline CDR1 and CDR2 sequences are SGHTA and FQGNSA. V was pared by 5 bases and J by 3 bases, with 14 bases between. The DNA for the CDR3 is TGTGCCAGCAGCGTCATGCCGGGGACCAATCAGCCCCAGCATTTT. It is translated as CASSVMPGTNQPQHF.

This clonotype showed up just a few times. The genes are TRBV18 and TRBJ1-1, with 7 bases that match TRBD1. Germline V gene sequence: CDR1 KGHSH, CDR2 LQKENI. Trimming removed 3 bases from V and 6 bases from J; junction bases left unmatched: 7. This CDR3 is 14 amino acids long. The CDR3 DNA is TGTGCCAGCTCACCCCAGGGGGAAGGCGCTGAAGCTTTCTTT. Translation: CASSPQGEGAEAFF. Full variable domain (remainder filled in from reference TRBV18 and TRBJ1-1): NAGVMQNPRHLVRRRGQEARLRCSPMKGHSHVYWYRQLPEEGLKFMVYLQKENIIDESGMPKERFSAEFPKEGPSILRIQQVVRGDSAAYFCASSPQGEGAEAFFGQGTRLTVV.